The 29 T cell receptor beta chains below were found in one sample sequenced in a study of CD8+CD57+ T cells in acquired aplastic anemia. Genomic DNA served as template for TCR beta VDJ and CDR3 profiling. TCRdb re-called the reads with MiXCR, one entry per CDR3 protein. The sample holds just over 400,000 distinct CDR3 sequences, about 70% seen once. The material sequenced was sorted CD4+, CD8+, or CD8+CD57+ T cells (not recorded which) from PBMCs. These receptors came from a human donor in good health, serving as a control.

Remarks on this clonotype: No conserved phenylalanine or tryptophan ends this CDR3, so it is likely a read error. Because the CDR3's place on the DNA is in doubt, the DNA is left out and the CDR3 is given as listed by TCRdb. V is TRBV9 and J is TRBJ1-2; TRBD1 was called by the table and not checked on the DNA. Per the germline V gene, CDR1 is SGDLS and CDR2 is YYNGEE. The CDR3 has 13 residues if both end residues are counted. The CDR3 protein is CASSVDVTGRGYI.

Regarding this clonotype: A read error is likely, as this CDR3 ends without the conserved phenylalanine or tryptophan. J is TRBJ1-2 and V is TRBV9; D may be TRBD1 (5 bases). The CDR3 sequence is 13 residues long. CDR1 and CDR2 from the germline V gene are SGDLS and YYNGEE. CDR3 DNA sequence: TGTGCTAGTGGTTTGGTGCGGGACTATGACTACACCCTC. As protein: CASGLVRDYDYTL.

Points on this clonotype: The germline gene is not matched at one end of the junction; a read error may be the cause. The chain joins TRBV7-2 to TRBJ2-7; TRBD1 might be the D (5 bases). Germline assignment: CDR1 SGHTA and CDR2 FQGNSA. This CDR3 comprises 14 residues. As DNA, the CDR3 is TGCGCCAGCAGTCCCTCGACAGATATGAACACTGAAGCCTTC. The encoded protein is CASSPSTDMNTEAF.

On this clonotype itself: One junction end disagrees with the germline gene, perhaps due to a read error. The chain couples TRBV11-3 to TRBJ2-6; D ambiguous. Germline V lookup: CDR1 SGHNT, CDR2 YENEEA. The CDR3 covers 14 residues. DNA for the CDR3: TGTGCCAGCAGCCCGTTTGTCCCCACAACGGCAAGTGCTTTC. Its protein product is CASSPFVPTTASAF.

The V call is TRBV12-5, the J call TRBJ1-5; D remains ambiguous. The CDR3 loop spans 15 amino acids. Germline CDR1 LGHNT, CDR2 FRNRAP. The CDR3 sequence: CASTNWGGRNQPQHF. The CDR3 bases are TGTGCCAGCACCAACTGGGGAGGGAGAAATCAGCCCCAGCATTTT.

This clonotype was recorded at least ten times. The rearrangement joins TRBV6-5 to TRBJ1-2; no clear D gene. CDR1 is MNHEY, CDR2 SVGAGI, per germline. V lost 0 bases and J 4 bases, leaving 12 bases between the germline ends. The CDR3 consists of 15 residues. The CDR3 DNA is TGTGCCAGCAGTTACTCGGGCTTCAGTGTCTATGGCTACACCTTC. Translated, it gives CASSYSGFSVYGYTF.

This clonotype was counted at least ten times. The V call is TRBV4-3, the J call TRBJ1-6; 7 bases map to TRBD1. V trimming: 3 bases; J trimming: 4 bases; junction bases outside the gene matches: 6. The CDR3 runs to 16 residues. Germline CDR1 is LGHNA and CDR2 is YSLEER. CDR3 coding DNA: TGCGCCAGCAGCCATCATCCGGGACAGTATAATTCACCCCTCCACTTT. Its protein is CASSHHPGQYNSPLHF.

The sample holds one count of this clonotype. The chain couples TRBV5-5 to TRBJ2-7; 8 bases match TRBD2. The CDR3 spans 16 residues. The V gene end was trimmed by 1 base and the J gene end by 0 bases; junction bases not matched to a gene: 6. Germline CDR1 SGHKS, CDR2 YYEKEE (reference sequence). The CDR3 DNA reads TGTGCCAGCAGCTTGTGGGCGGGGGGTAGCTCCTACGAGCAGTACTTC. It encodes CASSLWAGGSSYEQYF.

The chain joins TRBV6-5 to TRBJ2-7, with a tentative D call TRBD1 (5 bases). The CDR3 spans 14 residues. The ends were cut back, 2 bases at V and 0 bases at J, with 8 bases in the middle. Germline CDR1 MNHEY, CDR2 SVGAGI. CDR3 region: CASSYGADSYEQYF. The CDR3, as DNA: TGTGCCAGCAGTTACGGGGCTGACTCCTACGAGCAGTACTTC.

CDR3 nucleotides: TGTGCCAGCAGCCTTGAGACAGGGCTTTATGAGCAGTACTTC. Its translation: CASSLETGLYEQYF. The V and J genes are TRBV7-2 and TRBJ2-7; 7 nucleotides line up with TRBD1. J was trimmed by 7 bases and V by 5 bases; bases with no gene match: 11. Germline V gives CDR1 SGHTA, CDR2 FQGNSA. The CDR3 loop spans 14 amino acids.

The CDR3 spells CATSREQGAAYEQYF. The CDR3 nucleotides read TGTGCCACCAGCAGAGAACAGGGGGCGGCCTACGAGCAGTACTTC. The chain recombines TRBV15 with TRBJ2-7; 9 nucleotides align to TRBD1. This CDR3 is 15 amino acids long. In germline, CDR1 is LNHNV, CDR2 YYDKDF (reference sequence). Trimming took 0 bases from V and 2 from J; bases not matched to a gene: 2.

This clonotype was counted ten times or more. The rearrangement joins TRBV7-2 to TRBJ1-3; no clear D gene. CDR1 and CDR2 from the germline V gene are SGHTA and FQGNSA. CDR3 length: 15 residues. The V end was cut by 2 bases, the J end by 0 bases, with 8 bases between. CDR3 nucleotide sequence: TGTGCCAGCAGCTTACGGACCAGCTCTGGAAACACCATATATTTT. It translates to CASSLRTSSGNTIYF.

The chain joins TRBV11-1 to TRBJ2-7, with D perhaps given as TRBD1 or TRBD2 (6 bases each). Germline CDR1 SGHAT, CDR2 FQDESV (reference sequence). V was shortened by 11 bases and J by 7 bases, with 24 bases between the two germline ends. The CDR3 is 14 residues long. The CDR3 region has the DNA TGTGCCTGGAGCAGGGACGTGGGGGGCGGGGAGCAGTACTTC. Its translation: CAWSRDVGGGEQYF.

This sequence joins TRBV12-3 or TRBV12-4 and TRBJ1-1; D might be TRBD1 (6 bases). The V gene lost 5 bases and the J gene lost 4 bases, with 17 bases spanning the gap. The CDR3 runs 15 residues. CDR3 sequence: CASSTHRAGRTEAFF. CDR3 DNA: TGTGCCAGCAGTACCCACAGGGCTGGTCGCACTGAAGCTTTCTTT.

The chain combines TRBV15 with TRBJ1-4; 8 positions agree with TRBD1. Per germline, CDR1 LNHNV and CDR2 YYDKDF (reference sequence). J lost 8 bases, V lost 5 bases, and 10 bases had no gene match. CDR3 length equals 15 residues. The DNA for the CDR3 is TGTGCCACCAGCCCACTGGGGGCAGGGGGCGAAAAACTGTTTTTT. It translates to CATSPLGAGGEKLFF.

About this clonotype itself: Since a much larger clone is just one base distant, this may be a read error. The V and J genes are TRBV6-5 and TRBJ1-2; the D gene is possibly TRBD1 (5 bases). The CDR3 is made up of 13 amino acids. Germline V gives CDR1 MNHEY, CDR2 SVGAGI. Deletions cut 5 bases from V and 9 bases from J, with 16 bases between. CDR3 amino acids: CASSERGSGSYTF. The CDR3 DNA sequence: TGTGCCAGCAGTGAAAGGGGTTCGGGTAGCTACACCTTC.

As to this clonotype: The conserved final phenylalanine or tryptophan is absent from the CDR3, which likely points to a read error. It is unclear where the CDR3 begins or ends on the DNA, so no DNA is shown, and the CDR3 is as TCRdb lists it. V gene TRBV25-1 combines with J gene TRBJ1-4; the D call TRBD1 from the table was never checked on the DNA. The CDR3 is made up of 15 amino acids, end residues included. Germline CDR1 MGHDK, CDR2 SYGVNS. The CDR3 loop reads CASSGDRDFNETLVS.

As regards this clonotype: The missing conserved phenylalanine or tryptophan at the end of this CDR3 makes a read error likely. The DNA is omitted, as the CDR3 cannot be located on it reliably, and the CDR3 follows TCRdb's listing. The rearrangement uses TRBV19 and TRBJ2-7; the listed D gene, TRBD1, was not tested against the DNA. Ends included, the CDR3 has 15 residues. Germline lookup yields CDR1 LNHDA and CDR2 SQIVND (reference sequence). CDR3 amino acids: CASSPTGTTGYTHDS.

The chain couples TRBV5-4 to TRBJ2-1, with TRBD2 matching 7 bases. Trimming took 1 base from V and 1 from J; bases not matched to a gene: 11. The CDR3 covers 18 residues. The germline CDR1 and CDR2 sequences are SGHNT and YYREEE (reference sequence). CDR3 nucleotide sequence: TGTGCCAGCAGCTTGACCCGCGGGGGACCGAATTCCTACAATGAGCAGTTCTTC. This translates into CASSLTRGGPNSYNEQFF.

This sequence joins TRBV9 and TRBJ2-1; no definite D call. The ends were cut back, 4 bases at V and 9 bases at J, with 14 bases in the middle. The germline V gene encodes CDR1 SGDLS and CDR2 YYNGEE. This CDR3 region has 13 residues. CDR3 loop: CASSLSPPGEQFF. CDR3 in DNA: TGTGCCAGCAGCTTGAGTCCCCCGGGTGAGCAGTTCTTC.

This sequence joins TRBV7-2 and TRBJ2-1, with 7 bases fitting TRBD2. With V trimmed by 5 bases and J by 9 bases, 16 bases remained unmatched. The CDR3 contains 16 residues. Germline CDR1 reads SGHTA; CDR2 reads FQGNSA. The CDR3 DNA sequence: TGTGCCAGCAGCGTAGTAGGTACTGGGGGGGGGGGTGAGCAGTTCTTC. Protein: CASSVVGTGGGGEQFF.

This clonotype occurred many times. The V call is TRBV12-3 or TRBV12-4, the J call TRBJ1-2; the match to TRBD1 covers 10 bases. J gave up 6 bases and V 5 bases, and 6 bases lay outside the gene matches. This CDR3 comprises 14 residues. This chain's CDR3 is CASSRQGAGDGYTF. The CDR3 DNA follows: TGTGCCAGCAGTCGACAGGGGGCCGGGGATGGCTACACCTTC.

This sequence joins TRBV7-4 and TRBJ1-2; no clear D. V was shortened by 5 bases and J by 5 bases, with 15 bases between the two germline ends. The CDR3 has 14 residues. The V gene's germline CDR1 is SGHVT and CDR2 SQSDAQ. CDR3 in DNA: TGTGCCAGCAGCCTTGCTCCACAAGGGTATGGCTACACCTTC. It translates to CASSLAPQGYGYTF.

Remarks on this clonotype: One end of the junction does not line up with germline, which may come from a read error. This chain links TRBV7-2 with TRBJ2-6; the D gene is possibly TRBD2 (6 bases). This CDR3 contains 15 residues. Germline loops: CDR1 SGHTA, CDR2 FQGNSA. The CDR3 DNA reads TGTGCCAGCAGGGGTAAGTGCTATGGGGACTTCGTCCCGACTTTC. Translating gives CASRGKCYGDFVPTF. Looking up the rest from reference TRBV7-2 and TRBJ2-6 gives the full variable domain: GAGVSQSPSNKVTEKGKDVELRCDPISGHTALYWYRQSLGQGLEFLIYFQGNSAPDKSGLPSDRFSAERTGGSVSTLTIQRTQQEDSAVYLCASRGKCYGDFVPTFGAGSRLTVL.

Concerning this clonotype itself: Because the CDR3 is missing its conserved closing phenylalanine or tryptophan, this is likely a read error. It is unclear where the CDR3 begins or ends on the DNA, so no DNA is shown, and the CDR3 is as TCRdb lists it. This chain connects TRBV7-3 to TRBJ2-3; the listed D gene, TRBD2, was not tested against the DNA. The germline CDR1 and CDR2 sequences are SGHTA and FQGTGA. The CDR3 contains 13 residues when both ends are counted. The CDR3 spells CASSPAGGQTEYY.

DNA of the CDR3: TGTGCCAGCAGCCCCGACGATAATCAGCCCCAGCATTTTCAGTACTTC. Translation gives CASSPDDNQPQHFQYF. The chain is built from TRBV7-9 and TRBJ2-7; D call uncertain. The CDR3 covers 16 residues. V lost 5 bases to trimming and J lost 10 bases, with 27 bases between them. Germline CDR1 reads SEHNR; CDR2 reads FQNEAQ (reference sequence).

This chain links TRBV6-1 with TRBJ2-7; D call uncertain. Germline V lookup: CDR1 MNHNS, CDR2 SASEGT. Trimming removed 3 bases at V and 0 bases at J, with 12 bases between. The CDR3 is 15 residues long. CDR3 region: CASSDPPPASYEQYF. For the CDR3, the DNA is TGTGCCAGCAGTGACCCTCCCCCTGCCTCCTACGAGCAGTACTTC.

The V gene is TRBV11-3, the J gene TRBJ2-7; the D is unclear. The V gene's germline CDR1 is SGHNT and CDR2 YENEEA. V was trimmed by 5 bases and J by 6 bases, leaving 8 bases between them. The CDR3 is 11 amino acids. CDR3: CASSPHVEQYF. The CDR3 DNA follows: TGTGCCAGCAGCCCCCATGTCGAGCAGTACTTC.

The table lists this clonotype with a count of one. The chain couples TRBV7-2 to TRBJ1-6, with TRBD1 as a possible D gene (5 bases). The CDR3 is 16 residues long. With 6 bases removed from V and 13 bases from J, the gap between germline ends came to 25 bases. Per germline, CDR1 SGHTA and CDR2 FQGNSA. CDR3 DNA: TGTGCCAGCAGTGTAGGTGGGACGTCTGGTCGCGAGCCCCTCCACTTT. Amino acids: CASSVGGTSGREPLHF.